In its sample, the clone carrying this T cell receptor beta chain was seen a few times. Its antigen is undetermined. These data are taken from a study of cytomegalovirus exposure and HLA in healthy donors. About the research overall: Early on, a data release was issued that held roughly 86 million unique TCRs from HLA-typed donors. Study-wide points: Overall, roughly 160 TCR beta chains were annotated as cytomegalovirus-associated.

PCR employed 60 Vbeta and 13 Jbeta primers. Clones were read by immunoSEQ multiplex PCR, and TCRdb kept only the in-frame ones, dropping some. The sample carries approximately 110,000 clones, around 15% recorded once. Germline V gene sequence: CDR1 SGHRS, CDR2 YFSETQ. V was trimmed by 0 bases and J by 1 base, leaving 14 bases between them. CDR3 length equals 17 residues. Nominal health characterized the donors when sampled, though unrecorded immune exposures were likely. This chain joins TRBV5-1 and TRBJ1-3, with D hard to call. Specimen: PBMCs. This receptor was obtained from a female donor in good health and CMV-seronegative. This CDR3 is CASSLENHRQSGNTIYF. The CDR3 DNA reads TGCGCCAGCAGCTTGGAGAATCACCGTCAGTCTGGAAACACCATATATTTT.